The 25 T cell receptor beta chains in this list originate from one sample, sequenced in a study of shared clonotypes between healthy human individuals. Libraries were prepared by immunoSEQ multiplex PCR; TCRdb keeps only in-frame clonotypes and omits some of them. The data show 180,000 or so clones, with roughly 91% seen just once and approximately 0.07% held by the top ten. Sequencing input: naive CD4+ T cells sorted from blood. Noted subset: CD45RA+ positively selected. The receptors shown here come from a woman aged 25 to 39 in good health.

The DNA of the CDR3 is TGTGCCAGCAGTTTACCAGGTGGAAGAAATCAGCCCCAGCATTTT. It codes for CASSLPGGRNQPQHF. The chain combines TRBV28 with TRBJ1-5, with D hard to call. V was cut by 2 bases and J by 4 bases, with 12 bases left in between. The CDR3 length is 15 residues. CDR1 and CDR2 (germline): MDHEN, SYDVKM.

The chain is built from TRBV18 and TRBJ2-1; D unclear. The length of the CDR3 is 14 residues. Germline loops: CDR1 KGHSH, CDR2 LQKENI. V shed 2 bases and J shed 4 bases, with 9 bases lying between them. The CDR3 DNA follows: TGTGCCAGCTCACCAGGGATCGGGTACAATGAGCAGTTCTTC. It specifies CASSPGIGYNEQFF.

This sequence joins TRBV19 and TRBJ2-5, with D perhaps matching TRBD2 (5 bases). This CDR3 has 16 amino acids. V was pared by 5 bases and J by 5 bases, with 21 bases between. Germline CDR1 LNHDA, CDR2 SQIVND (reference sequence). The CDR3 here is CASSPGGGLDMETQYF. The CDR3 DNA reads TGTGCCAGTAGTCCCGGTGGCGGGCTGGATATGGAGACCCAGTACTTC.

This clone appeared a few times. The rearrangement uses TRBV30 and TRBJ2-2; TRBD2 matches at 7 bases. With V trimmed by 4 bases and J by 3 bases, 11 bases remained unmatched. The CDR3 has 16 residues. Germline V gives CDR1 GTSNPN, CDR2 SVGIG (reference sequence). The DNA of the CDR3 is TGTGCCTGGATGCCTCCCGGGAGGTGGGACACCGGGGAGCTGTTTTTT. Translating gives CAWMPPGRWDTGELFF.

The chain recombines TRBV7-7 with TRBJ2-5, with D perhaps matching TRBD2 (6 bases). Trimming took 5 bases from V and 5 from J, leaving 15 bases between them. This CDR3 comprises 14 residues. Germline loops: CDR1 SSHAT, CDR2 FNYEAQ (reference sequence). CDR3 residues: CASSTGVGGETQYF. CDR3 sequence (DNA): TGTGCCAGCAGCACGGGAGTGGGTGGGGAGACCCAGTACTTC. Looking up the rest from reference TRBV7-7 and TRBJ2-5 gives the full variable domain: GAGVSQSPRYKVTKRGQDVTLRCDPISSHATLYWYQQALGQGPEFLTYFNYEAQPDKSGLPSDRFSAERPEGSISTLTIQRTEQRDSAMYRCASSTGVGGETQYFGPGTRLLVL.

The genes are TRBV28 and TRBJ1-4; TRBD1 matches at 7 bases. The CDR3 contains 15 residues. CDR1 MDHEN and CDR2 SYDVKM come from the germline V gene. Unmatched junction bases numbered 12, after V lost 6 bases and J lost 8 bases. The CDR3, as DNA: TGTGCCAGCAGGGGCCGGGACAGCGGAGTCGAAAAACTGTTTTTT. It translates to CASRGRDSGVEKLFF.

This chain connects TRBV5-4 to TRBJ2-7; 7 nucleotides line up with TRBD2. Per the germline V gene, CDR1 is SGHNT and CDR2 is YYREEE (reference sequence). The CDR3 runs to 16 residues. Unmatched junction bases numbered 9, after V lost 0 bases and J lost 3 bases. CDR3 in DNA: TGTGCCAGCAGCTTGGTAGGATCAGCGGGACGCTACGAGCAGTACTTC. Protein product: CASSLVGSAGRYEQYF.

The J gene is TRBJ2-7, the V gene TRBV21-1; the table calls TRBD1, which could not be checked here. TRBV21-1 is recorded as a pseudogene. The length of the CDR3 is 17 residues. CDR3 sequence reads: CASSKWYHRGISYEQYF. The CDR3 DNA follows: TGTGCCAGCAGCAAATGGTATCACAGGGGCATTTCCTACGAGCAGTACTTC.

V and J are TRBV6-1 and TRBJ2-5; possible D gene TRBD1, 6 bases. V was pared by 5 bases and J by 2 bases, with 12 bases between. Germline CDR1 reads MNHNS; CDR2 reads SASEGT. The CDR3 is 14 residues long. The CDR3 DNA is TGTGCCAGCAGTCCTACCACAGGGCAAGAGACCCAGTACTTC. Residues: CASSPTTGQETQYF.

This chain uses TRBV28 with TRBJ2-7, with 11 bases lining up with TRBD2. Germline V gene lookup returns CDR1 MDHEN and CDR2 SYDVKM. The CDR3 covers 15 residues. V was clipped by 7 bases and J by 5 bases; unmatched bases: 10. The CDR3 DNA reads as TGTGCCAGCAACTTACTAGCGGGAGAAGCCCACGAGCAGTACTTC. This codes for CASNLLAGEAHEQYF. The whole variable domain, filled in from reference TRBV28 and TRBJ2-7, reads DVKVTQSSRYLVKRTGEKVFLECVQDMDHENMFWYRQDPGLGLRLIYFSYDVKMKEKGDIPEGYSVSREKKERFSLILESASTNQTSMYLCASNLLAGEAHEQYFGPGTRLTVT.

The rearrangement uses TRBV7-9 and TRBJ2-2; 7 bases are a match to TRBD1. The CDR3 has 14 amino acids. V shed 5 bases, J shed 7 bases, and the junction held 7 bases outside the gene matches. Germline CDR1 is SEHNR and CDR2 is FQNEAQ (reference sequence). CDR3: CASSLEGGGGELFF. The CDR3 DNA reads TGTGCCAGCAGCCTTGAAGGGGGCGGCGGGGAGCTGTTTTTT.

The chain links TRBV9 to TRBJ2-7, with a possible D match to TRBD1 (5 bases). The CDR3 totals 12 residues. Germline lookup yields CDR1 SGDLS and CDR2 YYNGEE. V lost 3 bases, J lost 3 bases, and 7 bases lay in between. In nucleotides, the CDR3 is TGTGCCAGCAGCGCTAGGGGCTACGAGCAGTACTTC. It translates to CASSARGYEQYF.

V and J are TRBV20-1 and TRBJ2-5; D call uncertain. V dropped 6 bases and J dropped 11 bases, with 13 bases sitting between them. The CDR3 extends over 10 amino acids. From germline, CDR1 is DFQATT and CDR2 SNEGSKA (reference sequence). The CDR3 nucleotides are TGCAGTGCATCCGAGTTTGGGCAGTACTTC. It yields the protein CSASEFGQYF.

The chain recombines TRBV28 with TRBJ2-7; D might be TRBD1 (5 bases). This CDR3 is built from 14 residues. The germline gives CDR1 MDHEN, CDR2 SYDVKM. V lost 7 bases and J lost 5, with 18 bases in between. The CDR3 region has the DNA TGTGCCAGCACCAGCGCAGGGTTTGTGAACGAGCAGTACTTC. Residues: CASTSAGFVNEQYF.

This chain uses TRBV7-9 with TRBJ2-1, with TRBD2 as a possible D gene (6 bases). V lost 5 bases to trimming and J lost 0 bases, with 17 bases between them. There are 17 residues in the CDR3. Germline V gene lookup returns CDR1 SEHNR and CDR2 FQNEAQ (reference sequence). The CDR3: CASSLPRRRGSYNEQFF. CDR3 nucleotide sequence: TGTGCCAGCAGCCTTCCCAGACGGCGGGGCTCCTACAATGAGCAGTTCTTC.

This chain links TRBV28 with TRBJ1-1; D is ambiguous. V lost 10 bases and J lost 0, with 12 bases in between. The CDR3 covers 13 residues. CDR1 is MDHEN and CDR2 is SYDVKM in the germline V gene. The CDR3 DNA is TGTGCCACCGTCATGGCTCTGAACACTGAAGCTTTCTTT. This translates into CATVMALNTEAFF.

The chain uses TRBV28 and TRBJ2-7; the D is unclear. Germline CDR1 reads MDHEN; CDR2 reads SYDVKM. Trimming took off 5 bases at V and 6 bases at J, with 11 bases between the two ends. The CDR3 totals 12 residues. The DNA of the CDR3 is TGTGCCAGCAGTGTTATCATAGGCGAGCAGTACTTC. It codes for CASSVIIGEQYF.

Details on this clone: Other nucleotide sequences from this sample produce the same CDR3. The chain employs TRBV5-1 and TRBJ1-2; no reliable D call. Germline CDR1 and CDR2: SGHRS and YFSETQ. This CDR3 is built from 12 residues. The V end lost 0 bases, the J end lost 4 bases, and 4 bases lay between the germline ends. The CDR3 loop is CASSLDSYGYTF. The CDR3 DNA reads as TGCGCCAGCAGCTTGGATAGCTATGGCTACACCTTC.

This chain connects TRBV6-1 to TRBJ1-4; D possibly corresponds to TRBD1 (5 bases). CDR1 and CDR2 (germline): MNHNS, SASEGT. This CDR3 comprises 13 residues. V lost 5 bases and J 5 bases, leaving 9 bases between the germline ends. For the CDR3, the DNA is TGTGCCAGCAGTCCCGGGGGGAATGAAAAACTGTTTTTT. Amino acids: CASSPGGNEKLFF.

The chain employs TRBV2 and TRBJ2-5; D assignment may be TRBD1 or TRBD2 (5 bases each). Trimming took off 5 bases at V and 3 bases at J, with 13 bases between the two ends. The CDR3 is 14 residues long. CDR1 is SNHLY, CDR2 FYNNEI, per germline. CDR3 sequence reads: CASSRQGREETQYF. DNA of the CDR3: TGTGCCAGCAGTCGTCAGGGACGGGAAGAGACCCAGTACTTC.

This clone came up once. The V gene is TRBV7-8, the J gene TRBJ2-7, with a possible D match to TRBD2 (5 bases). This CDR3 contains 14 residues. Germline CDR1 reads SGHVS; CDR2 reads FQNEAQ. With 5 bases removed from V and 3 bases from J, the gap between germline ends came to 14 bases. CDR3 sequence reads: CASSIQRVGYEQYF. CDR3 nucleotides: TGTGCCAGCAGCATCCAGAGGGTTGGCTACGAGCAGTACTTC.

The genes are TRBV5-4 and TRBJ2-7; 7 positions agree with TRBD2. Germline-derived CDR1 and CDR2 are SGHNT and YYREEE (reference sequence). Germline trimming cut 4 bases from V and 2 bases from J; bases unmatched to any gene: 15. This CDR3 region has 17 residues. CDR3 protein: CASSQDWVGAGAYEQYF. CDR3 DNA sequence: TGTGCCAGCAGCCAAGATTGGGTTGGGGCGGGAGCCTACGAGCAGTACTTC.

The CDR3 region has the DNA TGCGCCAGCACCGCCGACATGAACACTGAAGCTTTCTTT. Protein sequence: CASTADMNTEAFF. This chain joins TRBV5-1 and TRBJ1-1; the D is unclear. The length of the CDR3 is 13 residues. Trimming removed 6 bases from V and 0 bases from J, with 9 bases in between. The germline V gene encodes CDR1 SGHRS and CDR2 YFSETQ.

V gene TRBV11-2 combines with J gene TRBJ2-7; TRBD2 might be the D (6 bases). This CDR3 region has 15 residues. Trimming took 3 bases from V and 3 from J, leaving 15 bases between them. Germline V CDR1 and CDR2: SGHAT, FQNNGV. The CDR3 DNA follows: TGTGCCAGCAGCTTCTCATTAGCGGAAAACTACGAGCAGTACTTC. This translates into CASSFSLAENYEQYF.

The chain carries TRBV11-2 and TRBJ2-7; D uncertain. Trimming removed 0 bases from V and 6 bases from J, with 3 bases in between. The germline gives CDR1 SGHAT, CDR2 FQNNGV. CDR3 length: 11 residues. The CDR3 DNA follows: TGTGCCAGCAGCTTAGATGGCGAGCAGTACTTC. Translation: CASSLDGEQYF.